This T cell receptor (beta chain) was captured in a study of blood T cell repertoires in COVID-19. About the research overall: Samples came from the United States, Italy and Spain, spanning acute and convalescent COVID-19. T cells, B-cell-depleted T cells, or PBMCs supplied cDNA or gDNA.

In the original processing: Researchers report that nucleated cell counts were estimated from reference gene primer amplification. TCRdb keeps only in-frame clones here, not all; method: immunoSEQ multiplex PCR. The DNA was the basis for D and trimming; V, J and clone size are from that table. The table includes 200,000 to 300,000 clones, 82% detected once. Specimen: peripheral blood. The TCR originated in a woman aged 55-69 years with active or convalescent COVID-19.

The CDR3 reads CASSQELTSNTEAFF. CDR3 sequence (DNA): TGCGCCAGCAGCCAAGAACTGACTTCGAACACTGAAGCTTTCTTT. The V and J genes are TRBV4-3 and TRBJ1-1, with no clear D. The CDR3 extends over 15 amino acids. The germline CDR1 and CDR2 sequences are LGHNA and YSLEER. V lost 0 bases, J lost 1 base, and 9 bases lay in between.